These 2 T cell receptor beta chains came from one sample sequenced in a study of beta chain features in type 1 diabetes. Since all of the isolated RNA was reverse transcribed, expressed TCRB transcripts were what got sequenced. TCRdb's copy holds only in-frame clones and misses some; the assay was immunoSEQ multiplex PCR. This sample carries about 660,000 clones, over 12% of them seen once, and the ten largest clones take just under 0.04%. No antigen is known for these receptors. Notes on the study in general: Shortening of TCRB CDR3s, moderate but significant, appeared in all four CD4+ subsets of Type 1 diabetes patients.

The sequenced material came from naive CD4+ T cells from blood. The receptor source for this set is a man younger than 35 with type 1 diabetes.

About this clone: At one boundary the junction diverges from the germline segment, which might be a read error. The chain links TRBV30 to TRBJ2-2; TRBD2 might be the D (6 bases). CDR1 is GTSNPN, CDR2 SVGIG, per germline (reference sequence). The CDR3 runs 15 residues. This CDR3 is CAWSPRTTNTEELFF. The CDR3 DNA sequence: TGTGCCTGGAGTCCCCGGACTACGAACACCGAGGAGCTGTTTTTT.

This clone came up a few times. V and J are TRBV30 and TRBJ1-3, with 8 bases identical to TRBD1. J was trimmed by 5 bases and V by 4 bases; bases with no gene match: 7. Germline V gene data show CDR1 as GTSNPN and CDR2 as SVGIG (reference sequence). The CDR3 covers 14 residues. This CDR3 reads CAWIPGQGRNTIYF. The CDR3 region has the DNA TGTGCCTGGATCCCCGGACAGGGAAGAAACACCATATATTTT.